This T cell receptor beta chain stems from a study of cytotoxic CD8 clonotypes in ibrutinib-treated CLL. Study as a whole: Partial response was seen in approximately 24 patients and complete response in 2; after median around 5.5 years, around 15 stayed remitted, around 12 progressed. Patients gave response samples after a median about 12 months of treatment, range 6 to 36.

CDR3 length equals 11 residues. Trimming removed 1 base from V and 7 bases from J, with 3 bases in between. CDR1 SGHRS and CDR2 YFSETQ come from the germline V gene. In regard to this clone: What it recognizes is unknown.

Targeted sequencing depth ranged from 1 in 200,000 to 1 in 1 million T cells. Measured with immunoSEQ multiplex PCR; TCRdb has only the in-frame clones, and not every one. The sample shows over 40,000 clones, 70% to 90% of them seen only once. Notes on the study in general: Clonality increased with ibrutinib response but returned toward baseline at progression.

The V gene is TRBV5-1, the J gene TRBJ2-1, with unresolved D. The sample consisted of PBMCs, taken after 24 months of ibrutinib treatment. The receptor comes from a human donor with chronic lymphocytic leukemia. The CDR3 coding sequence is TGCGCCAGCAGCTTGATTAATGAGCAGTTCTTC. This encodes CASSLINEQFF.